This T cell receptor beta chain emerged from a study of blood T cell repertoires in COVID-19. Repertoires were generated with immunoSEQ multiplex PCR, while TCRdb's copy carries only in-frame clones and drops some. Here the sample spans 95,000 to 150,000 clones, 65% to 85% being singletons. The germline V gene has CDR1 LGHDT and CDR2 YNNKEL (reference sequence). The V segment lost 6 bases and the J segment 7 bases; nucleotides outside the gene matches: 12. This CDR3 has 16 amino acids. Specimen: PBMCs or T cells enriched from blood (not recorded which). This clonotype was obtained from a woman between 25 and 40 years old who had recovered from COVID-19. The rearrangement links TRBV3-1 (or the pseudogene TRBV3-2) to TRBJ2-1, with 10 bases matching TRBD2. As DNA, the CDR3 is TGTGCCAGCAGGCCCGCCGGGCTAGCGGGAGAGAATGAGCAGTTCTTC. This translates into CASRPAGLAGENEQFF.